Listed below are T cell receptor beta chains from one sample, sequenced in a study of blood T cell repertoires in COVID-19. Repertoires were generated with immunoSEQ multiplex PCR, while TCRdb's copy carries only in-frame clones and drops some. The sample lists about 130,000 clones, approximately 90% occurring once. The material sequenced was peripheral blood. The receptors here all came from a man over 45 with active or convalescent COVID-19. Both conserved end residues are part of each CDR3.

v_gene	j_gene	CDR3aa
TRBV7-2	TRBJ1-1	CASSLVFGIGTEAFF
TRBV14	TRBJ2-7	CASSQGLAGGGYEQYF
TRBV2	TRBJ1-4	CASKVAGTNEKLFF
TRBV19	TRBJ2-7	CASADRAYEQYF
TRBV5-1	TRBJ2-3	CASSSGPSGKAPITDTQYF
TRBV4-1	TRBJ2-1	CASSPGTSGFNEQFF
TRBV19	TRBJ2-1	CASSFGVAGGTEQFF
TRBV11-3	TRBJ2-3	CASSLSSTDTQYF
TRBV7-2	TRBJ2-2	CASSLVKNTGELFF
TRBV29-1	TRBJ2-7	CSVAGVSSYEQYF
TRBV15	TRBJ2-1	CATSRVTGLSYNEQFF
TRBV9	TRBJ1-1	CASSPRWATEAFF
TRBV6-6	TRBJ1-6	CASRPTGVRNSPLHF
TRBV27	TRBJ1-5	CASERGQGGQPQHF
TRBV15	TRBJ1-2	CATSRDRGGSPYGYTF
TRBV7-9	TRBJ2-4	CASSLWETGAKNIQYF
TRBV11-2	TRBJ2-3	CASSAEVVAGTDTQYF
TRBV5-1	TRBJ2-3	CASSPSAGTDTQYF
TRBV18	TRBJ2-2	CASSPRMGRSTGELFF
TRBV6-5	TRBJ2-5	CASSYGSQETQYF
TRBV9	TRBJ2-3	CASSVGPAPSTDTQYF
TRBV7-7	TRBJ2-3	CASSLAGTAADTQYF
TRBV11-3	TRBJ2-7	CASSLREGVEQYF
TRBV29-1	TRBJ2-5	CSVSWESTSGQETQYF
TRBV28	TRBJ1-1	CASSLRGPLSRNTEAFF
TRBV29-1	TRBJ2-5	CSVDRGQETQYF
TRBV7-6	TRBJ2-2	CASSRTGVSGELFF
TRBV28	TRBJ2-7	CASSFLRASAYEQYF
TRBV19	TRBJ2-1	CASSIASGRDNEQFF
TRBV7-8	TRBJ1-6	CASSLLPGGERTYNSPLHF
TRBV7-8	TRBJ1-1	CASSGQGGNTEAFF
TRBV18	TRBJ2-3	CASSPGTGEVDTQYF
TRBV28	TRBJ1-1	CASKRGGENTEAFF
TRBV29-1	TRBJ2-2	CSVEEPTGGVSGELFF
TRBV12-3/TRBV12-4	TRBJ1-1	CASSFRGEAFF
TRBV23-1	TRBJ2-1	CASSQFIGTSGRWWNNEQFF
TRBV6-5	TRBJ1-2	CASPSDRYGGDGYTF
TRBV15	TRBJ2-4	CATRVGVGVVSSPGNIQYF
TRBV19	TRBJ2-5	CASGTSGGQETQYF
TRBV2	TRBJ2-7	CASSPDRNSYEQYF
TRBV18	TRBJ2-2	CASSPPGLAKAGELFF
TRBV11-2	TRBJ2-1	CASSSNGQGFNSYNEQFF
TRBV29-1	TRBJ1-1	CSTSGGRNTEAFF
TRBV27	TRBJ2-1	CASSSWGTGGNNEQFF
TRBV4-1	TRBJ1-2	CASSPQGAEGYTF
TRBV6-5	TRBJ1-4	CATRHRDLEKLFF
TRBV6-4	TRBJ1-3	CASTDPPARGHSGNTIYF
TRBV18	TRBJ1-6	CASSPTDTVSPLHF
TRBV30	TRBJ2-3	CAWRSNTDTQYF
TRBV5-5	TRBJ2-3	CASSSTTGGADTQYF
TRBV6-5	TRBJ1-5	CASTKGQDNQPQHF
TRBV5-4	TRBJ2-3	CASSIMPSGSRTDTQYF
TRBV4-1	TRBJ2-1	CASSQAPTGFDEQFF
TRBV6-5	TRBJ1-2	CASTAGTGYGYTF
TRBV20-1	TRBJ2-5	CSASKGGVSQETQYF
TRBV29-1	TRBJ2-7	CSIRDIYEQYF
TRBV28	TRBJ1-5	CASSLRAGQFQPQHF
TRBV6-6	TRBJ1-5	CASSFSADQPQHF
TRBV19	TRBJ1-4	CASSRQENEKLFF
TRBV28	TRBJ1-1	CATYPPTSGRVNAFF